These T cell receptor beta chains were read from a single sample in a study of blood T cell repertoires in COVID-19. Profiled with immunoSEQ multiplex PCR; TCRdb holds only in-frame clones, not every one. The data show fewer than 200,000 clones, nearly 80% seen once. Sequencing was done on a sample of peripheral blood. These TCRs come from a woman aged 70-85 years with acute or convalescent COVID-19. The CDR3 runs from the conserved cysteine through the conserved F or W. A D gene is named only where the DNA matches it firmly. Clone size, where shown, is once, few, many, or a class for clones that have expanded.

cdr3_aa	cdr3_nt	d_call	v_call	j_call	clone_size
CASSFGQGYGYTF	TGTGCCAGCAGCTTCGGGCAGGGCTATGGCTACACCTTC	NA	TRBV7-3	TRBJ1-2	few
CASSFPPRDEQYF	TGTGCCAGCAGTTTCCCCCCCCGGGACGAGCAGTACTTC	NA	TRBV12-3/TRBV12-4	TRBJ2-7	NA
CASSPISLGGTSDYNEQFF	TGTGCCAGCAGCCCAATAAGCCTCGGGGGGACTAGCGACTACAATGAGCAGTTCTTC	TRBD2	TRBV7-3	TRBJ2-1	NA
CASSVQGADTGELFF	TGTGCCAGTAGTGTCCAGGGGGCGGACACCGGGGAGCTGTTTTTT	TRBD1	TRBV19	TRBJ2-2	NA
CASSLGTVKAGNTIYF	TGTGCCAGCAGCTTAGGGACAGTTAAGGCAGGAAACACCATATATTTT	NA	TRBV7-8	TRBJ1-3	many
CASSSPRRQGVAETQYF	TGTGCCAGCAGCTCGCCCCGCCGACAGGGGGTAGCGGAGACCCAGTACTTC	TRBD1	TRBV7-8	TRBJ2-5	NA
CATSGLAGGSTGELFF	TGTGCCACATCCGGACTAGCGGGAGGGTCAACCGGGGAGCTGTTTTTT	TRBD2	TRBV10-3	TRBJ2-2	few
CASTFSLSDTQYF	TGTGCCAGCACCTTTTCCCTCTCAGATACGCAGTATTTT	NA	TRBV5-6	TRBJ2-3	NA
CASSFQGRSGTEAFF	TGTGCCAGTAGTTTTCAGGGGCGAAGTGGCACTGAAGCTTTCTTT	NA	TRBV19	TRBJ1-1	NA
CASSSTGTRGTEAFF	TGTGCCAGCAGCTCAACAGGGACTCGAGGCACTGAAGCTTTCTTT	NA	TRBV7-3	TRBJ1-1	NA
CASSQRQQGAGTGELFF	TGCGCCAGCAGCCAAAGACAACAGGGGGCGGGCACCGGGGAGCTGTTTTTT	TRBD1	TRBV4-1	TRBJ2-2	NA
CASSLDRGDEQFF	TGTGCCAGCAGCTTGGACAGGGGAGATGAGCAGTTCTTC	TRBD1	TRBV5-4	TRBJ2-1	few
CASSSSGRRNEKLFF	TGTGCCAGCAGCTCATCAGGGAGGCGTAATGAAAAACTGTTTTTT	NA	TRBV5-6	TRBJ1-4	NA
CAWSLGERGLASYNEQFF	TGTGCCTGGAGTCTAGGGGAACGGGGACTAGCGTCCTACAATGAGCAGTTCTTC	TRBD2	TRBV30	TRBJ2-1	NA
CAISENTGNQPQHF	TGTGCCATCAGTGAAAATACGGGGAATCAGCCCCAGCATTTT	NA	TRBV10-3	TRBJ1-5	NA
CASSLGQGFDEKLFF	TGTGCCAGCAGCTTAGGACAGGGTTTTGATGAAAAACTGTTTTTT	TRBD1	TRBV7-9	TRBJ1-4	NA
CASRQTSGSLDEQFF	TGCGCCAGCAGACAGACTAGCGGGAGTTTAGATGAGCAGTTCTTC	TRBD2	TRBV5-1	TRBJ2-1	NA
CASSVTGGADTQYF	TGTGCCAGCAGCGTCACGGGGGGGGCAGATACGCAGTATTTT	TRBD2	TRBV11-3	TRBJ2-3	NA
CAWTRQRGDNEQFF	TGTGCCTGGACCCGGCAGCGGGGGGACAATGAGCAGTTCTTC	TRBD2	TRBV30	TRBJ2-1	NA
CASSRTRGSQFF	TGTGCCAGCAGCCGGACTAGGGGTTCGCAGTTCTTC	TRBD2	TRBV12-3/TRBV12-4	TRBJ2-1	NA
CASSVGRGNRGETQYF	TGTGCCAGCAGCGTAGGACGGGGCAACAGGGGAGAGACCCAGTACTTC	TRBD1	TRBV9	TRBJ2-5	NA
CASSLDDSLEAFF	TGTGCCAGCAGCTTAGATGACAGTCTTGAAGCTTTCTTT	NA	TRBV13	TRBJ1-1	few
CASSFGQLTTPHEQFF	TGCGCCAGCAGCTTCGGACAGTTAACGACCCCCCATGAGCAGTTCTTC	NA	TRBV5-1	TRBJ2-1	NA
CASSLIQGNSPLHF	TGTGCCAGCAGTTTGATACAGGGGAATTCACCCCTCCACTTT	TRBD1	TRBV27	TRBJ1-6	few